Following are 28 T cell receptor beta chains from one sample sequenced in a study of shared clonotypes between healthy human individuals. Naive CD8 isolation took CD45RO-negative cells positively selected for CCR7 and excluded terminally differentiated effector memory CD45RA+ cells. Using immunoSEQ multiplex PCR, the repertoire was profiled, and TCRdb retains in-frame clones only, with some absent. Among about 1,800,000 clones listed, about 95% were seen once. Sequenced: naive CD8+ T cells sorted from blood. These receptors originate from a young man in good health.

The rearrangement uses TRBV6-5 and TRBJ2-2; D gene unclear. V was clipped by 6 bases and J by 2 bases, with 10 bases between them. The CDR3 length is 14 residues. Germline V CDR1 and CDR2: MNHEY, SVGAGI. The CDR3 DNA reads TGTGCCAGCAGGCCCTTCTCTAACACCGGGGAGCTGTTTTTT. Translating gives CASRPFSNTGELFF.

This chain connects TRBV27 to TRBJ2-7; weak D call: TRBD1 (6 bases). Germline values: CDR1 MNHEY, CDR2 SMNVEV (reference sequence). This CDR3 is built from 13 residues. V was cut by 5 bases and J by 5 bases, with 13 bases left in between. In DNA form, the CDR3 reads TGTGCCAGCAGTCCGGACAGTCTCCACGAGCAGTACTTC. Encoded protein: CASSPDSLHEQYF.

CDR3 bases: TGTGCCAGCGGGGCTCGGACAGGGAAAGGAGAGACCCAGTACTTC. Protein: CASGARTGKGETQYF. The chain couples TRBV27 to TRBJ2-5; TRBD1 agrees at 8 bases. Losses at the gene ends were 8 bases for V and 4 bases for J; bases not matched to a gene: 12. Germline V CDR1 and CDR2: MNHEY, SMNVEV (reference sequence). The CDR3 has 15 residues.

In this sample, this clone turned up once. This chain joins TRBV6-6 and TRBJ2-5, with D perhaps TRBD1 (6 bases). The CDR3 has 14 amino acids. V was trimmed by 9 bases and J by 5 bases, leaving 19 bases between them. Germline CDR1 MNHNY, CDR2 SVGAGI (reference sequence). The DNA for the CDR3 is TGTGCCAGTACCGGGGACACGGGACCTGAGACCCAGTACTTC. Amino acids: CASTGDTGPETQYF.

The V and J genes are TRBV7-2 and TRBJ2-7; weak D call: TRBD2 (6 bases). Trimming left V 1 base short and J 3 bases short, with 16 bases between. The CDR3 consists of 16 residues. Germline V gene data show CDR1 as SGHTA and CDR2 as FQGNSA. CDR3 in DNA: TGTGCCAGCAGCTTAGTCGGTCGGGAGTGGATCTACGAGCAGTACTTC. Its translation is CASSLVGREWIYEQYF.

The rearrangement joins TRBV6-5 to TRBJ1-1, with D possibly being TRBD1 (5 bases). V was cut by 8 bases and J by 3 bases, with 19 bases left in between. The CDR3 loop spans 15 amino acids. Germline V gene data show CDR1 as MNHEY and CDR2 as SVGAGI. The chain's CDR3 is CASRPRVIYDTEAFF. CDR3 in DNA: TGTGCCAGCCGGCCCAGGGTAATATACGACACTGAAGCTTTCTTT.

Regarding this clone: This sample includes further DNA sequences coding for the same CDR3. This chain connects TRBV7-9 to TRBJ2-7; TRBD1 or TRBD2 may be the D gene (5 bases each). Germline V gives CDR1 SEHNR, CDR2 FQNEAQ (reference sequence). V lost 5 bases and J lost 3, with 14 bases in between. CDR3 size: 14 residues. The CDR3 sequence: CASSPGTESYEQYF. The CDR3 DNA reads as TGTGCCAGCAGCCCCGGGACCGAAAGCTACGAGCAGTACTTC.

The J gene is TRBJ2-1, the V gene TRBV6-5, with 14 bases that match TRBD2. In germline, CDR1 is MNHEY, CDR2 SVGAGI. Germline trimming cut 7 bases from V and 9 bases from J; bases unmatched to any gene: 8. The CDR3 runs 15 residues. CDR3 sequence reads: CASTGTSGSSGEQFF. CDR3 bases: TGTGCCAGCACCGGGACTAGCGGGAGTTCGGGTGAGCAGTTCTTC.

The rearrangement links TRBV11-2 to TRBJ2-5; the D gene could be TRBD1 or TRBD2 (5 bases each). With 3 bases removed from V and 2 bases from J, the gap between germline ends came to 13 bases. The germline CDR1 and CDR2 sequences are SGHAT and FQNNGV. The CDR3 loop spans 15 amino acids. This CDR3 reads CASSFLGVEQETQYF. The CDR3, as DNA: TGTGCCAGCAGCTTCCTGGGGGTCGAACAAGAGACCCAGTACTTC.

The genes are TRBV7-2 and TRBJ2-3; 11 positions match TRBD2. CDR1 and CDR2 (germline): SGHTA, FQGNSA. The CDR3 consists of 15 residues. Trimming at V came to 5 bases and at J to 2 bases, leaving 3 bases not matched to a gene. The CDR3 is CASSEGLADTDTQYF. In nucleotides, the CDR3 is TGTGCCAGCAGCGAGGGACTAGCGGACACAGATACGCAGTATTTT. The full variable domain, completed using reference TRBV7-2 and TRBJ2-3, is GAGVSQSPSNKVTEKGKDVELRCDPISGHTALYWYRQSLGQGLEFLIYFQGNSAPDKSGLPSDRFSAERTGGSVSTLTIQRTQQEDSAVYLCASSEGLADTDTQYFGPGTRLTVL.

The genes are TRBV7-2 and TRBJ1-4, with D possibly matching TRBD1 (6 bases). Germline values: CDR1 SGHTA, CDR2 FQGNSA. The CDR3 has 16 residues. V shed 4 bases and J shed 7 bases, with 19 bases lying between them. CDR3 bases: TGTGCCAGCAGCTGGGGTGCGGGGGGGCTGAGTGAAAAACTGTTTTTT. Translated, it gives CASSWGAGGLSEKLFF.

This clone was seen only a few times. Additional DNA sequences in this sample encode the identical CDR3. The DNA for the CDR3 is TGTGCCAGCAGTGACTATGGCTACACCTTC. It encodes CASSDYGYTF. The chain combines TRBV2 with TRBJ1-2; D not certain. V lost 3 bases, J lost 4 bases, and 0 bases lay in between. This CDR3 contains 10 residues. Germline CDR1 and CDR2: SNHLY and FYNNEI.

This clone has a single count. V is TRBV13 and J is TRBJ2-3; D not certain. Trimming shortened V by 3 bases and J by 0 bases, and 4 bases separated the two germline ends. The CDR3 sequence is 13 residues long. The germline CDR1 and CDR2 sequences are PRHDT and FYEKMQ (reference sequence). The CDR3 protein is CASSFSSTDTQYF. Here the CDR3 DNA reads TGTGCCAGCAGCTTCTCCAGCACAGATACGCAGTATTTT.

The chain employs TRBV11-2 and TRBJ2-7; no reliable D call. The germline V and J ends were trimmed by 0 bases and 4 bases, with 7 bases remaining between them. The CDR3 extends over 13 amino acids. CDR1 and CDR2 from the germline V gene are SGHAT and FQNNGV. The CDR3 sequence: CASSLDVEYEQYF. The CDR3, as DNA: TGTGCCAGCAGCTTAGATGTAGAGTACGAGCAGTACTTC.

This clone came up once. The gene calls are TRBV9 and TRBJ2-7; 8 bases are shared with TRBD1. The ends lost 0 bases at V and 6 bases at J; junction bases unmatched: 5. Germline values: CDR1 SGDLS, CDR2 YYNGEE. This CDR3 is 14 amino acids long. CDR3 loop: CASSVGDRTAEQYF. Here the CDR3 DNA reads TGTGCCAGCAGCGTAGGGGACAGGACGGCCGAGCAGTACTTC.

There are a few counts of this clone. The chain carries TRBV5-6 and TRBJ2-7; unclear D gene. The CDR3 loop spans 12 amino acids. The germline gives CDR1 SGHDT, CDR2 YYEEEE. With 4 bases removed from V and 7 bases from J, the gap between germline ends came to 12 bases. CDR3 region: CASSTDPWEQYF. The CDR3 coding sequence is TGTGCCAGCAGCACGGACCCGTGGGAGCAGTACTTC.

J is TRBJ2-7 and V is TRBV6-5; D is uncertain. CDR1 and CDR2 (germline): MNHEY, SVGAGI. There are 15 residues in the CDR3. Trimming stripped 0 bases from V and 0 bases from J, with 9 bases between. The CDR3 DNA follows: TGTGCCAGCAGTTACTCCCTGTACAGCTCCTACGAGCAGTACTTC. Translation: CASSYSLYSSYEQYF.

V and J are TRBV10-2 and TRBJ1-3; TRBD1 matches at 8 bases. This CDR3 contains 14 residues. Germline V lookup: CDR1 WSHSY, CDR2 SAAADI. V lost 6 bases and J lost 2; bases outside the gene matches: 3. The CDR3: CASRGTGPGNTIYF. CDR3 coding DNA: TGCGCCAGCAGGGGGACAGGACCTGGAAACACCATATATTTT.

This clone appeared a single time. This chain connects TRBV2 to TRBJ2-7, with TRBD2 identical over 9 bases. After removal of 8 bases from V and 2 bases from J, the junction contained 10 bases not matched to a gene. Germline loops: CDR1 SNHLY, CDR2 FYNNEI. The CDR3 runs 15 residues. Here the CDR3 reads CASLGLGGRAYEQYF. In DNA form, the CDR3 reads TGTGCCAGCCTTGGTCTGGGCGGGAGGGCCTACGAGCAGTACTTC.

The chain joins TRBV27 to TRBJ2-1, with TRBD2 identical over 8 bases. The CDR3 extends over 14 amino acids. With V trimmed by 6 bases and J by 4 bases, 5 bases remained unmatched. Germline-derived CDR1 and CDR2 are MNHEY and SMNVEV (reference sequence). The CDR3 here is CASRSLAGYNEQFF. The CDR3 bases are TGTGCCAGCAGGAGTCTAGCGGGTTACAATGAGCAGTTCTTC.

The rearrangement joins TRBV25-1 to TRBJ2-7; D may correspond to TRBD1 or TRBD2 (5 bases each). V shed 3 bases and J shed 3 bases, with 12 bases lying between them. Germline CDR1 reads MGHDK; CDR2 reads SYGVNS. The CDR3 totals 14 residues. CDR3 sequence reads: CASSEGPFDYEQYF. CDR3 sequence (DNA): TGTGCCAGCAGTGAGGGACCGTTCGACTACGAGCAGTACTTC.

This clone was observed once. The rearrangement links TRBV10-1 to TRBJ2-7; 8 bases fit TRBD2. This CDR3 is built from 15 residues. V shed 3 bases, J shed 0 bases, and the junction held 4 bases outside the gene matches. Germline V CDR1 and CDR2: WNHNN, SYGVQD (reference sequence). CDR3 protein: CASSEKLAASYEQYF. The CDR3 DNA reads as TGCGCCAGCAGTGAAAAACTAGCGGCCTCCTACGAGCAGTACTTC.

The rearrangement joins TRBV30 to TRBJ2-3; the match to TRBD2 covers 12 bases. J lost 2 bases, V lost 0 bases, and 9 bases had no gene match. In germline, CDR1 is GTSNPN, CDR2 SVGIG (reference sequence). The CDR3 runs to 18 residues. The CDR3, as DNA: TGTGCCTGGAGTGTAAAGTACGGACTAGCGGGGACCACAGATACGCAGTATTTT. It is translated as CAWSVKYGLAGTTDTQYF.

This chain uses TRBV4-1 with TRBJ1-2; D unresolved. Germline CDR1 MGHRA, CDR2 YSYEKL. The V and J ends lost 1 base and 3 bases respectively, with 18 bases between them. CDR3 length equals 17 residues. The CDR3 protein is CASSQAPPQAAYYGYTF. DNA of the CDR3: TGCGCCAGCAGCCAAGCTCCTCCGCAGGCAGCCTACTATGGCTACACCTTC.

As regards this clone: This CDR3 is also generated by other DNA sequences in the sample. V and J are TRBV5-1 and TRBJ2-5; TRBD2 aligns across 11 bases. The ends lost 0 bases at V and 2 bases at J; junction bases unmatched: 3. In germline, CDR1 is SGHRS, CDR2 YFSETQ. This CDR3 is 16 amino acids long. CDR3 bases: TGCGCCAGCAGCTTGGAGGCTAGCGGGGGGCAAGAGACCCAGTACTTC. It encodes CASSLEASGGQETQYF.

This clone was counted once. The chain uses TRBV10-2 and TRBJ2-7; 9 nucleotides line up with TRBD1. Per germline, CDR1 WSHSY and CDR2 SAAADI. This CDR3 region has 16 residues. J gave up 2 bases and V 2 bases, and 7 bases lay outside the gene matches. CDR3 sequence (DNA): TGCGCCAGCAGTGAGACGCCCGGGACAGGGACCTACGAGCAGTACTTC. It codes for CASSETPGTGTYEQYF.

In this sample, this clone turned up once. The rearrangement uses TRBV28 and TRBJ2-7; either TRBD1 or TRBD2 may supply D (6 bases each). The CDR3 contains 13 residues. Germline V gene data show CDR1 as MDHEN and CDR2 as SYDVKM. With 8 bases removed from V and 6 bases from J, the gap between germline ends came to 17 bases. The CDR3 loop reads CASRAGQLREQYF. CDR3 DNA: TGTGCCAGCCGTGCGGGACAATTACGCGAGCAGTACTTC.

This clone was counted a single time. The rearrangement uses TRBV25-1 and TRBJ1-3; tentatively, D is TRBD1 (6 bases). In germline, CDR1 is MGHDK, CDR2 SYGVNS. Trimming removed 2 bases at V and 1 base at J, with 9 bases between. The CDR3 runs to 15 residues. CDR3 region: CASSEAQGSGNTIYF. The CDR3 DNA follows: TGTGCCAGCAGTGAAGCTCAGGGGTCTGGAAACACCATATATTTT.